This T cell receptor beta chain was retrieved from a study of cytomegalovirus exposure and HLA in healthy donors. Overall study results and limits: In a later analysis, V- and J-gene trimming of beta chains associated with a DCLRE1C missense variant, replicated independently.

The PCR made use of 60 Vbeta and 13 Jbeta primers. Sequenced by immunoSEQ multiplex PCR; TCRdb stores in-frame clones only, minus some. This sample carries fewer than 110,000 clones, around 73% of them seen once, and the ten largest clones take about 8%. Note on this clone: Antigen specificity is unknown.

This TCR was sampled from a man aged 25-40 years in good health and CMV-seronegative. The sample consisted of PBMCs.

CDR3 loop: CASRDRVDSYEQYF. The CDR3 nucleotides are TGTGCCAGCAGGGACAGGGTCGACTCCTACGAGCAGTACTTC. This chain links TRBV28 with TRBJ2-7; TRBD1 matches 8 bases. CDR1 and CDR2 (germline): MDHEN, SYDVKM. The CDR3 totals 14 residues. V lost 6 bases to trimming and J lost 0 bases; unmatched junction nucleotides: 4.